This T cell receptor beta chain was identified during a study of cytomegalovirus exposure and HLA in healthy donors. The table came from immunoSEQ multiplex PCR; TCRdb's copy has only in-frame clones and leaves some out. The sample has fewer than 150,000 clones, 85% to 90% seen once. Study outcomes and limitations: The investigators catalogued 164 TCR beta chains as cytomegalovirus-associated.

As for this clone: Its matching antigen is unknown.

Looked up from germline, CDR1 is SGHAT and CDR2 is FQNNGV. The CDR3 runs to 15 residues. Trimming removed 2 bases from V and 4 bases from J; junction bases left unmatched: 5. J is TRBJ2-5 and V is TRBV11-2; 9 bases match TRBD2. Sequencing was carried out using PBMCs. This TCR derives from a man aged 25-45 years in good health and CMV-seronegative. CDR3 sequence (DNA): TGTGCCAGCAGCTTATTTGATAGCGGGGGAGAGACCCAGTACTTC. Amino acid sequence: CASSLFDSGGETQYF.